This T cell receptor (beta chain) was profiled in a study of PD-L1 blockade in urothelial cancer. In the study overall: Blood was tested 3 weeks (second dose) and 6 weeks into treatment.

Trimming pared 6 bases from V and 0 bases from J, leaving 21 bases between. Per the germline V gene, CDR1 is MNHEY and CDR2 is SMNVEV (reference sequence). This CDR3 is 19 amino acids long. The study, taken as a whole, reports: When measured at 3 weeks, tumor-associated blood clones expanded more in durable-benefit patients.

Sequencing was performed with immunoSEQ multiplex PCR; in TCRdb, only in-frame clones are kept and a portion is missing. The sample lists roughly 63,000 clones; 80% to 90% were seen once. Time point noted: pretreatment peripheral blood. The patients' disease, urothelial carcinoma, was locally advanced or metastatic. For each patient, 1 to 8 samples were obtained, pretreatment and on-treatment. Points on this clone: Its antigen is unknown.

The genes are TRBV27 and TRBJ2-6, with D tentatively TRBD2 (5 bases). The origin of this receptor is a man aged 70-80 years with urothelial cancer. Material: PBMCs, obtained around atezolizumab (anti-PD-L1) treatment. CDR3 protein: CASSLRPGSPNSGANVLTF. In nucleotides, the CDR3 is TGTGCCAGCAGCCTGCGCCCGGGAAGTCCAAACTCTGGGGCCAACGTCCTGACTTTC. The full variable domain, its missing parts supplied by reference TRBV27 and TRBJ2-6, is EAQVTQNPRYLITVTGKKLTVTCSQNMNHEYMSWYRQDPGLGLRQIYYSMNVEVTDKGDVPEGYKVSRKEKRNFPLILESPSPNQTSLYFCASSLRPGSPNSGANVLTFGAGSRLTVL.